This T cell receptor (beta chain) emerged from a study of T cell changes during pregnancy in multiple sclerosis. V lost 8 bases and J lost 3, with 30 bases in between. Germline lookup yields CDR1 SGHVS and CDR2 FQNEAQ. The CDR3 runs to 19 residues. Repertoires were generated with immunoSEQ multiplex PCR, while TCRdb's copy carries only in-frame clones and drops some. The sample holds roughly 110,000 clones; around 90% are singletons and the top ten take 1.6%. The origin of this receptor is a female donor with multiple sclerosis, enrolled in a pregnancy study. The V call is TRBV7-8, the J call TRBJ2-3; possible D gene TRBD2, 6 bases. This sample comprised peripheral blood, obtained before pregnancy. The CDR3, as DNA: TGTGCCAGCCTCCCCGGCCCCCAAAAGACTAGATCGTGGACAGATACGCAGTATTTT. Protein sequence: CASLPGPQKTRSWTDTQYF.